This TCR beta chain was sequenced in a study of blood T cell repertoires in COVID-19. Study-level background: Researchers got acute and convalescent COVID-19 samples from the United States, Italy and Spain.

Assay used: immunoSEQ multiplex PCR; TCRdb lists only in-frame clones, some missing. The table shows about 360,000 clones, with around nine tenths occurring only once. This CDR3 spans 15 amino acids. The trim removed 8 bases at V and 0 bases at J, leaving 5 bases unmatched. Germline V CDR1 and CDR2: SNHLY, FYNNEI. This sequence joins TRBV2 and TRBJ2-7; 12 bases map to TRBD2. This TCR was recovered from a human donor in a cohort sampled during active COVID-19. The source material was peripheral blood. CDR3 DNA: TGTGCCAGCCGACTAGCGGGGGCGAGCTCCTACGAGCAGTACTTC. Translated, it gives CASRLAGASSYEQYF.